These T cell receptor beta chains were read from a single sample in a study of T cells in Graves' hyperthyroidism and ophthalmopathy. Each CDR3 protein gets one entry after TCRdb re-called the multiplex PCR reads with MiXCR. The sample carries roughly 500,000 distinct CDR3 sequences, 46% recorded once. The material sequenced was peripheral blood or thyroid tissue (not recorded which). Receptors were obtained from an adult woman with Graves' disease, either hyperthyroidism or ophthalmopathy (not recorded which). Both conserved end residues are part of each CDR3.

j_call	v_call	cdr3_aa
TRBJ1-5	TRBV18	CASSPSHPRVDQPQHF
TRBJ1-1	TRBV20-1	CSTRRWSPNTEAFF
TRBJ2-7	TRBV6-5	CASSPRTQSYEQYF
TRBJ2-5	TRBV7-8	CASSLGGRSGQETQYF
TRBJ2-5	TRBV7-9	CASSQDSEGSETQYF
TRBJ2-5	TRBV7-9	CASSLRSGSLAETQYF
TRBJ2-6	TRBV10-3	CAIRRGLLSGANVLTF
TRBJ1-6	TRBV7-2	CASSLAQGALGSPLHF
TRBJ2-7	TRBV7-9	CASSFWDRNYEQYF
TRBJ2-2	TRBV29-1	CSVEGGNRELFF
TRBJ1-4	TRBV6-5	CASSSGGTPRGLFF
TRBJ2-2	TRBV7-2	CASSFQGGTGELFF
TRBJ1-2	TRBV2	CASIADRGILGGYTF
TRBJ1-4	TRBV20-1	CSARDPGEVREKLFF
TRBJ1-4	TRBV6-5	CASSARTGGGKKLFF
TRBJ1-5	TRBV2	CASSDRDRSHF
TRBJ2-2	TRBV2	CASSEVAGYTGELFF
TRBJ1-5	TRBV5-1	CASSFLPAYSNQPQHF
TRBJ2-3	TRBV20-1	CSAAPASSRSTDTQYF
TRBJ1-1	TRBV6-2/TRBV6-3	CASSYVFPARDEAFF
TRBJ1-1	TRBV24-1	CATSDGQKAFF
TRBJ1-6	TRBV13	CASSLGRGDNSPLHF
TRBJ1-5	TRBV7-9	CASSQTGGQENQPQHF
TRBJ2-5	TRBV5-1	CASSPGQGEQPQYF
TRBJ1-1	TRBV7-8	CASSLNLVNTEAFF
TRBJ2-5	TRBV10-3	CAISAASGEGRETQYF
TRBJ1-2	TRBV20-1	CSAAGTQNTGDDGYTF
TRBJ2-7	TRBV6-4	CASSPLVAGGSSYEQYF
TRBJ1-2	TRBV10-3	CAIREGSYGYTF
TRBJ1-2	TRBV5-1	CASSPGQGHLDYGHTF
TRBJ2-3	TRBV7-9	CASSLRDRGRDTQYF
TRBJ2-7	TRBV7-9	CASRTGQSWGEQYF
TRBJ2-5	TRBV28	CASSWTNQETQYF
TRBJ1-5	TRBV9	CASSAAGTGNQPQHF
TRBJ2-5	TRBV12-3/TRBV12-4	CASSPGQGAFQETQYF
TRBJ2-5	TRBV25-1	CASRTTGWGEETQYF
TRBJ1-3	TRBV6-4	CASSDTNSGNTIYF
TRBJ2-7	TRBV5-1	CASSSQGLDEQYF
TRBJ2-5	TRBV20-1	CSARGGLGQETQYF
TRBJ2-7	TRBV7-2	CASSPGTSWEQYF
TRBJ2-7	TRBV2	CASNKADTYEQYF
TRBJ2-6	TRBV20-1	CSARALGGDRLTTANVLTF
TRBJ2-5	TRBV20-1	CSGADQETQYF
TRBJ2-7	TRBV11-2	CASSRTGRAYEQYF
TRBJ2-5	TRBV11-2	CASSLELTGTAQETQYF
TRBJ1-2	TRBV20-1	CSAYTRDTSGGSYNYGYTF
TRBJ1-2	TRBV19	CASRPFGTGLGYTF
TRBJ2-6	TRBV2	CASQEPGGANVLTF
TRBJ1-1	TRBV12-3/TRBV12-4	CASSLQGAQTEAFF
TRBJ1-4	TRBV5-6	CASSSYSPGDEKLFF